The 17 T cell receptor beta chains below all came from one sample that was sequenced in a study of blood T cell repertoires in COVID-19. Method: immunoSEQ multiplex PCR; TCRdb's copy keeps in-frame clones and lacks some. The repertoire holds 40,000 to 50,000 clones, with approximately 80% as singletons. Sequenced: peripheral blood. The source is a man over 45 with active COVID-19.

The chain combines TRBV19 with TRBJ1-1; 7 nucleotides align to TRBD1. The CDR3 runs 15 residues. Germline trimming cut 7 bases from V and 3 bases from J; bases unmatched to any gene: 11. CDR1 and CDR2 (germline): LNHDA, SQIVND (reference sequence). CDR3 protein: CASMEIGTVHTEAFF. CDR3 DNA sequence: TGTGCCAGTATGGAAATAGGGACAGTTCACACTGAAGCTTTCTTT.

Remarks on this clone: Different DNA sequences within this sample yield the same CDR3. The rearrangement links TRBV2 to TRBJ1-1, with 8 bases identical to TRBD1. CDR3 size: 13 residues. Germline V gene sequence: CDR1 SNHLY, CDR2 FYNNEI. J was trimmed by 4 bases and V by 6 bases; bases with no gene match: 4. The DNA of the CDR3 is TGTGCCAGCAGGGTCACAGGGGGCACTGAAGCTTTCTTT. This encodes CASRVTGGTEAFF.

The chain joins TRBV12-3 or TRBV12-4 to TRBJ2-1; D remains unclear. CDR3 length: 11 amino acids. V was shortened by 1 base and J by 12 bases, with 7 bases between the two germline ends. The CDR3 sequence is CASSLGGGQFF. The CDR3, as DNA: TGTGCCAGCAGTTTAGGCGGCGGGCAGTTCTTC.

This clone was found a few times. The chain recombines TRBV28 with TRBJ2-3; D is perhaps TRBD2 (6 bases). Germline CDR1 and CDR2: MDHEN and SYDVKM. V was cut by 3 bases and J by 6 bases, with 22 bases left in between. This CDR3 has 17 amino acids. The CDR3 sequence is CASSLQDQGGDWDTQYF. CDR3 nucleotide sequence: TGTGCCAGCAGTTTGCAGGACCAAGGTGGGGACTGGGATACGCAGTATTTT.

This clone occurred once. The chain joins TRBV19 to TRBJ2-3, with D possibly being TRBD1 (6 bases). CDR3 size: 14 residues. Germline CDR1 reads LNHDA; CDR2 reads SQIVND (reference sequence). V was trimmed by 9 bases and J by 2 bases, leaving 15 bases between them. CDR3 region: CASSLQGSTDTQYF. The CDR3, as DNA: TGTGCCAGCAGTCTACAGGGCTCCACAGATACGCAGTATTTT.

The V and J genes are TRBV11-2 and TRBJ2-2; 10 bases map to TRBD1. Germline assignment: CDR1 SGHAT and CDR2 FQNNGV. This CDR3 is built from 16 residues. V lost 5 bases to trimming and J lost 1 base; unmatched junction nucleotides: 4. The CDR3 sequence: CASSPRDRGNTGELFF. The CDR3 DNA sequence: TGTGCCAGCAGCCCCCGGGACAGGGGGAACACCGGGGAGCTGTTTTTT.

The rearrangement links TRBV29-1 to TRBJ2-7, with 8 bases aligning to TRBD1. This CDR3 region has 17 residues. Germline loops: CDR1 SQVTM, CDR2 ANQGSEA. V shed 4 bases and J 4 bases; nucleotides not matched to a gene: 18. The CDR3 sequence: CSVVPGQDENEPYEQYF. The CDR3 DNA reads TGCAGCGTTGTCCCGGGACAGGACGAGAACGAACCGTACGAGCAGTACTTC.

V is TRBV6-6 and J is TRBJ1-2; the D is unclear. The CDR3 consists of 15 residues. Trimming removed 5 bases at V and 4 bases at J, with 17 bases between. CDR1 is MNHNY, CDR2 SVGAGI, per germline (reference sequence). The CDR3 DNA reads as TGTGCCAGCAGTGGCCGGGCCGGGGAAATCTATGGCTACACCTTC. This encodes CASSGRAGEIYGYTF.

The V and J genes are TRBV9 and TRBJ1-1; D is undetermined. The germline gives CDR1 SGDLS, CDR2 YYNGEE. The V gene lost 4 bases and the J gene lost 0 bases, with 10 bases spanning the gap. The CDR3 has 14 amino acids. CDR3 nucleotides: TGTGCCAGCAGCATCTCGGTCGTGAACACTGAAGCTTTCTTT. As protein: CASSISVVNTEAFF. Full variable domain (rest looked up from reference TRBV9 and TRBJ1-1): DSGVTQTPKHLITATGQRVTLRCSPRSGDLSVYWYQQSLDQGLQFLIQYYNGEERAKGNILERFSAQQFPDLHSELNLSSLELGDSALYFCASSISVVNTEAFFGQGTRLTVV.

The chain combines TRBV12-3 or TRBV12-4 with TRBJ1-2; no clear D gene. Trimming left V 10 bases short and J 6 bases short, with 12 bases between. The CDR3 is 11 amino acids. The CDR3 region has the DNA TGTGCCATCAACGGTCGCCATGGCTACACCTTC. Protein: CAINGRHGYTF.

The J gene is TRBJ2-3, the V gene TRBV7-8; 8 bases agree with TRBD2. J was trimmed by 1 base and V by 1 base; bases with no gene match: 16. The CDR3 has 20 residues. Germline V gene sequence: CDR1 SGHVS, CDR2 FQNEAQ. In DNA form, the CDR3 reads TGTGCCAGCAGCTTAGGGCCCATACGTCGGCGGGGGGCCGGCACAGATACGCAGTATTTT. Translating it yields CASSLGPIRRRGAGTDTQYF.

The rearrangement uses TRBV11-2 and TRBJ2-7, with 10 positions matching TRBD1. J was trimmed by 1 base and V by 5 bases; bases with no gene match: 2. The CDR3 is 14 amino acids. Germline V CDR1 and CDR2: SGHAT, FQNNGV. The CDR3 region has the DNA TGTGCCAGCAGCCCGGGACAGGGGTCCTACGAGCAGTACTTC. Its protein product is CASSPGQGSYEQYF.

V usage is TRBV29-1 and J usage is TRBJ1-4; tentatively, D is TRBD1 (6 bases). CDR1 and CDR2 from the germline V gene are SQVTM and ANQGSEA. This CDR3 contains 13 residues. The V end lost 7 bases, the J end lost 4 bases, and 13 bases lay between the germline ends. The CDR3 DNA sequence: TGCAGCGCAATGGGACAACTTAATGAAAAACTGTTTTTT. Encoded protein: CSAMGQLNEKLFF.

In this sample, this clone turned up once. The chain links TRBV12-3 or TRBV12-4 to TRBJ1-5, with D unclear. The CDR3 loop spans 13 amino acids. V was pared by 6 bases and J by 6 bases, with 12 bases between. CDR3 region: CASRNLGGQPQHF. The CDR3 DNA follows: TGTGCCAGCAGAAACCTAGGAGGTCAGCCCCAGCATTTT.

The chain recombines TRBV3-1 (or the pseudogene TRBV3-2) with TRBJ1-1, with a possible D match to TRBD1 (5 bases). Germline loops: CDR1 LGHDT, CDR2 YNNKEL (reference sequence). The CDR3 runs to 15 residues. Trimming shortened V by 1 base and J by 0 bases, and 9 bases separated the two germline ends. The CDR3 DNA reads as TGTGCCAGCAGCCAAGGCAGGGTTATGAACACTGAAGCTTTCTTT. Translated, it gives CASSQGRVMNTEAFF.

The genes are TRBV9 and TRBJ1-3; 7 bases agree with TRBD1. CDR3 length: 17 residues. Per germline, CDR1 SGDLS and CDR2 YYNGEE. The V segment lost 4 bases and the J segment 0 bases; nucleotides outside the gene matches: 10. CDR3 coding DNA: TGTGCCAGCAGCCCTTATCCGACAGGGAGCTCTGGAAACACCATATATTTT. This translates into CASSPYPTGSSGNTIYF.

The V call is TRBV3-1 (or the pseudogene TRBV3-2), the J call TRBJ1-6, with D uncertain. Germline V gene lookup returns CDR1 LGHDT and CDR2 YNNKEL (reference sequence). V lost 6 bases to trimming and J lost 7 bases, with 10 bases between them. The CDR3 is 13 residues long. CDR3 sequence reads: CASSQFTNSPLHF. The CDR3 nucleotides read TGTGCCAGCAGTCAGTTTACAAATTCACCCCTCCACTTT.